This passage covers 31 T cell receptor beta chains from one sample sequenced in a study of T cell responses to AZD1222 COVID-19 vaccine. The protocol was immunoSEQ multiplex PCR, while the TCRdb copy is restricted to in-frame clones and leaves out a portion. The sample consists of around 140,000 clones, 93% of them appearing once. The material was peripheral blood, obtained on day 0 of AZD1222 vaccination. These receptors all stem from an adult in good health.

The chain combines TRBV11-2 with TRBJ1-2; no reliable D call. CDR1 and CDR2 from the germline V gene are SGHAT and FQNNGV. Trimming removed 5 bases at V and 0 bases at J, with 7 bases between. The CDR3 extends over 13 amino acids. This chain's CDR3 is CASSPITNYGYTF. The CDR3 nucleotides read TGTGCCAGCAGCCCAATTACTAACTATGGCTACACCTTC. Drawing the rest from reference TRBV11-2 and TRBJ1-2, the complete variable domain is EAGVAQSPRYKIIEKRQSVAFWCNPISGHATLYWYQQILGQGPKLLIQFQNNGVVDDSQLPKDRFSAERLKGVDSTLKIQPAKLEDSAVYLCASSPITNYGYTFGSGTRLTVV.

V gene TRBV6-2 or TRBV6-3 combines with J gene TRBJ1-2; TRBD1 might be the D (6 bases). Germline lookup yields CDR1 MNHEY and CDR2 SVGEGT. Trimming shortened V by 4 bases and J by 7 bases, and 16 bases separated the two germline ends. This CDR3 has 14 amino acids. This CDR3 reads CASSSHDRPFGYTF. The CDR3 DNA follows: TGTGCCAGCAGTTCCCACGACAGGCCCTTTGGCTACACCTTC.

The chain recombines TRBV18 with TRBJ1-4, with D maybe TRBD1 (6 bases). CDR3 length equals 14 residues. Trimming shortened V by 6 bases and J by 0 bases, and 8 bases separated the two germline ends. CDR1 is KGHSH and CDR2 is LQKENI in the germline V gene. The CDR3 reads CASSPGATNEKLFF. DNA of the CDR3: TGTGCCAGCTCGCCAGGGGCAACTAATGAAAAACTGTTTTTT.

The chain recombines TRBV5-1 with TRBJ2-7; 8 bases align to TRBD1. This CDR3 contains 14 residues. Germline-derived CDR1 and CDR2 are SGHRS and YFSETQ. V was pared by 4 bases and J by 1 base, with 4 bases of the junction left unmatched. The CDR3 spells CASSHGQGSYEQYF. DNA of the CDR3: TGCGCCAGCAGCCACGGACAGGGTTCCTACGAGCAGTACTTC.

This chain joins TRBV4-3 and TRBJ2-5, with D uncertain. Trimming took 4 bases from V and 3 from J, leaving 12 bases between them. This CDR3 spans 14 amino acids. Per germline, CDR1 LGHNA and CDR2 YSLEER. The CDR3 nucleotides read TGCGCCAGCAGCCCCCGGTGGCACGAAGAGACCCAGTACTTC. This gives the protein CASSPRWHEETQYF.

The gene calls are TRBV19 and TRBJ2-7; D is undetermined. V lost 3 bases and J 3 bases, leaving 6 bases between the germline ends. The CDR3 is 12 amino acids. Germline V gene lookup returns CDR1 LNHDA and CDR2 SQIVND (reference sequence). CDR3 loop: CASSINNYEQYF. DNA of the CDR3: TGTGCCAGTAGTATTAACAACTACGAGCAGTACTTC.

A few counts support this clone. The rearrangement uses TRBV6-1 and TRBJ1-1; tentative D call: TRBD1 (5 bases). Between the trimmed V and J ends, which lost 3 bases and 13 bases, there was a span of 15 bases. CDR3 length: 12 amino acids. Per the germline V gene, CDR1 is MNHNS and CDR2 is SASEGT. CDR3 coding DNA: TGTGCCAGCAGTGATAGGGGAGTCGGTAGTTTCTTT. Translation: CASSDRGVGSFF.

The chain recombines TRBV30 with TRBJ2-1, with 11 bases lining up with TRBD1. Germline V gene data show CDR1 as GTSNPN and CDR2 as SVGIG (reference sequence). The V gene end was trimmed by 1 base and the J gene end by 3 bases; junction bases not matched to a gene: 8. The CDR3 has 17 residues. The CDR3 DNA reads as TGTGCCTGGAGTGGGGGGACAGGGGGGACCGGCTACAATGAGCAGTTCTTC. Protein product: CAWSGGTGGTGYNEQFF.

This chain uses TRBV20-1 with TRBJ2-5; D uncertain. V lost 3 bases and J 1 base, leaving 15 bases between the germline ends. The germline CDR1 and CDR2 sequences are DFQATT and SNEGSKA (reference sequence). There are 15 residues in the CDR3. The DNA for the CDR3 is TGCAGTGCTAGTAATTCGGGCAGTACCCAAGAGACCCAGTACTTC. This gives the protein CSASNSGSTQETQYF.

V usage is TRBV6-5 and J usage is TRBJ2-7; D may match TRBD1 or TRBD2 (5 bases each). The CDR3 runs to 14 residues. Germline V gene sequence: CDR1 MNHEY, CDR2 SVGAGI. Between the trimmed V and J ends, which lost 5 bases and 6 bases, there was a span of 17 bases. CDR3: CASSLGDPFLEQYF. CDR3 DNA sequence: TGTGCCAGCAGTCTGGGGGACCCTTTCCTCGAGCAGTACTTC.

The rearrangement links TRBV7-9 to TRBJ1-3; 7 bases map to TRBD1. V lost 6 bases and J lost 0; bases outside the gene matches: 2. The CDR3 has 14 residues. Germline V gene data show CDR1 as SEHNR and CDR2 as FQNEAQ (reference sequence). CDR3 sequence reads: CASRPGGSGNTIYF. CDR3 bases: TGTGCCAGCAGACCAGGGGGCTCTGGAAACACCATATATTTT.

The CDR3 DNA is TGTGCCAGCAGCAAAGGGGGGCCTAATGAAAAACTGTTTTTT. It translates to CASSKGGPNEKLFF. This chain uses TRBV28 with TRBJ1-4; weak D call: TRBD1 (6 bases). The germline V gene encodes CDR1 MDHEN and CDR2 SYDVKM. The CDR3 runs 14 residues. V shed 6 bases and J shed 3 bases, with 11 bases lying between them.

The DNA of the CDR3 is TGTGCCAGCAGCTCAGAGGCGAGGGCCTCCTACGAGCAGTACTTC. The encoded protein is CASSSEARASYEQYF. The chain joins TRBV7-2 to TRBJ2-7, with D possibly TRBD2 on 5 matching bases. V was shortened by 4 bases and J by 0 bases, with 13 bases between the two germline ends. The CDR3 has 15 amino acids. CDR1 SGHTA and CDR2 FQGNSA come from the germline V gene.

This chain uses TRBV5-1 with TRBJ2-2, with TRBD2 matching over 10 bases. The germline V gene has CDR1 SGHRS and CDR2 YFSETQ. The CDR3 length is 15 residues. J was trimmed by 2 bases and V by 5 bases; bases with no gene match: 3. CDR3 coding DNA: TGCGCCAGCAGGCTAGCGGGAGATAACACCGGGGAGCTGTTTTTT. Protein sequence: CASRLAGDNTGELFF.

This sequence joins TRBV6-1 and TRBJ1-3, with D hard to call. This CDR3 spans 12 amino acids. CDR1 and CDR2 from the germline V gene are MNHNS and SASEGT. With 2 bases removed from V and 4 bases from J, the gap between germline ends came to 3 bases. In DNA, the CDR3 is TGTGCCAGCAGTGAAACCGGAAACACCATATATTTT. Translated, it gives CASSETGNTIYF.

This clone has just a few counts. The V gene is TRBV9, the J gene TRBJ1-2; D is perhaps TRBD1 (5 bases). The CDR3 totals 14 residues. The germline CDR1 and CDR2 sequences are SGDLS and YYNGEE. The V gene lost 0 bases and the J gene lost 8 bases, with 14 bases spanning the gap. The CDR3 loop reads CASSVDSGKEGYTF. In DNA form, the CDR3 reads TGTGCCAGCAGCGTAGATTCAGGGAAGGAGGGCTACACCTTC. Based on the CDR3 plus reference TRBV9 and TRBJ1-2, the full variable domain is DSGVTQTPKHLITATGQRVTLRCSPRSGDLSVYWYQQSLDQGLQFLIQYYNGEERAKGNILERFSAQQFPDLHSELNLSSLELGDSALYFCASSVDSGKEGYTFGSGTRLTVV.

The chain links TRBV7-6 to TRBJ1-5, with D perhaps TRBD1 (6 bases). Trimming shortened V by 7 bases and J by 3 bases, and 22 bases separated the two germline ends. This CDR3 has 17 residues. The germline CDR1 and CDR2 sequences are SGHVS and FNYEAQ. CDR3 nucleotide sequence: TGTGCCAGCACCTTCTTTGTGGGGGGCGATAACAATCAGCCCCAGCATTTT. Amino acids: CASTFFVGGDNNQPQHF.

The chain carries TRBV20-1 and TRBJ1-3; no clear D gene. This CDR3 spans 11 amino acids. Deletions cut 5 bases from V and 4 bases from J, with 6 bases between. From germline, CDR1 is DFQATT and CDR2 SNEGSKA (reference sequence). DNA for the CDR3: TGCAGTGCTTCGGGGGGAAACACCATATATTTT. Translating gives CSASGGNTIYF.

The rearrangement uses TRBV5-4 and TRBJ1-2; D is possibly TRBD1 (5 bases). V was trimmed by 5 bases and J by 3 bases, leaving 17 bases between them. The CDR3 has 15 residues. CDR1 SGHNT and CDR2 YYREEE come from the germline V gene (reference sequence). CDR3 bases: TGTGCCAGCAGTATTGGGGGGGGTGGATACTATGGCTACACCTTC. Its protein product is CASSIGGGGYYGYTF.

The chain uses TRBV18 and TRBJ2-7; the match to TRBD2 covers 7 bases. The J segment lost 6 bases and the V segment lost 2 bases, leaving 4 bases of the junction unmatched. Per germline, CDR1 KGHSH and CDR2 LQKENI. The CDR3 length is 13 residues. The DNA for the CDR3 is TGTGCCAGCTCACCAGGGAGGGGAGGCGAGCAGTACTTC. Translation gives CASSPGRGGEQYF.

V gene TRBV14 combines with J gene TRBJ2-7, with D hard to call. Germline CDR1 is SGHDN and CDR2 is FVKESK. V dropped 1 base and J dropped 4 bases, with 11 bases sitting between them. The CDR3 spans 14 residues. The CDR3 nucleotides are TGTGCCAGCAGCCAAGGGCAGATTCTTTACGAGCAGTACTTC. Its translation: CASSQGQILYEQYF.

This clone has a single count. The chain recombines TRBV7-3 with TRBJ2-1; the D gene is possibly TRBD2 (6 bases). Trimming stripped 2 bases from V and 5 bases from J, with 13 bases between. Germline lookup yields CDR1 SGHTA and CDR2 FQGTGA. This CDR3 spans 15 amino acids. The CDR3 here is CASSLSGSLNNEQFF. As DNA, the CDR3 is TGTGCCAGCAGCTTATCCGGGAGCCTAAACAATGAGCAGTTCTTC.

This chain joins TRBV5-1 and TRBJ1-2; D is perhaps TRBD1 (5 bases). Germline V gene data show CDR1 as SGHRS and CDR2 as YFSETQ. This CDR3 comprises 15 residues. Trimming left V 0 bases short and J 4 bases short, with 13 bases between. Written as DNA, the CDR3 is TGCGCCAGCAGCTTGGGGGGCCAACCCGCCTATGGCTACACCTTC. Protein product: CASSLGGQPAYGYTF. Supplemented by reference TRBV5-1 and TRBJ1-2, the full variable domain reads KAGVTQTPRYLIKTRGQQVTLSCSPISGHRSVSWYQQTPGQGLQFLFEYFSETQRNKGNFPGRFSGRQFSNSRSEMNVSTLELGDSALYLCASSLGGQPAYGYTFGSGTRLTVV.

The rearrangement uses TRBV11-2 and TRBJ1-4; D is unclear. V lost 2 bases and J 2 bases, leaving 6 bases between the germline ends. CDR3 size: 14 residues. Germline-derived CDR1 and CDR2 are SGHAT and FQNNGV. The CDR3 coding sequence is TGTGCCAGCAGCTTAATACCGACTAATGAAAAACTGTTTTTT. It is translated as CASSLIPTNEKLFF.

This chain uses TRBV19 with TRBJ1-6, with D hard to call. The CDR3 covers 14 residues. The germline V gene encodes CDR1 LNHDA and CDR2 SQIVND (reference sequence). V lost 5 bases to trimming and J lost 3 bases, with 8 bases between them. This CDR3 is CASSPKVYNSPLHF. The CDR3 nucleotides read TGTGCCAGTAGTCCCAAGGTCTATAATTCACCCCTCCACTTT.

V and J are TRBV6-5 and TRBJ2-7; D gene ambiguous. The V gene lost 6 bases and the J gene lost 2 bases, with 14 bases spanning the gap. The germline V gene has CDR1 MNHEY and CDR2 SVGAGI. The CDR3 runs to 14 residues. The CDR3 spells CASSKLDRPYEQYF. CDR3 bases: TGTGCCAGCAGCAAACTGGACCGACCCTACGAGCAGTACTTC.

This clone appeared once. The chain combines TRBV6-5 with TRBJ1-1; D gene uncertain. V was cut by 7 bases and J by 3 bases, with 12 bases left in between. This CDR3 contains 13 residues. Germline values: CDR1 MNHEY, CDR2 SVGAGI. CDR3 bases: TGTGCCAGCACCCGTGGGCCCCACACTGAAGCTTTCTTT. Its protein product is CASTRGPHTEAFF.

The chain combines TRBV15 with TRBJ1-3, with D unresolved. Germline V gene sequence: CDR1 LNHNV, CDR2 YYDKDF (reference sequence). V dropped 0 bases and J dropped 0 bases, with 12 bases sitting between them. The CDR3 extends over 17 amino acids. CDR3 nucleotide sequence: TGTGCCACCAGCAGAGAGATCCTGCCAGCCTCTGGAAACACCATATATTTT. Residues: CATSREILPASGNTIYF. The full variable domain, completed using reference TRBV15 and TRBJ1-3, is DAMVIQNPRYQVTQFGKPVTLSCSQTLNHNVMYWYQQKSSQAPKLLFHYYDKDFNNEADTPDNFQSRRPNTSFCFLDIRSPGLGDTAMYLCATSREILPASGNTIYFGEGSWLTVV.

The rearrangement uses TRBV19 and TRBJ1-2; D unresolved. CDR1 is LNHDA, CDR2 SQIVND, per germline (reference sequence). The CDR3 runs to 14 residues. V gave up 5 bases and J gave up 9 bases, with 19 bases separating them. CDR3 DNA: TGTGCCAGTAGTTTGGACCCCTCGGCCCTTCGCTACACCTTC. Amino acids: CASSLDPSALRYTF.

J is TRBJ1-2 and V is TRBV5-1; D remains ambiguous. The V and J ends lost 0 bases and 2 bases respectively, with 5 bases between them. The germline V gene has CDR1 SGHRS and CDR2 YFSETQ. This CDR3 region has 13 residues. The DNA of the CDR3 is TGCGCCAGCAGCTTGGGCAGGAACTATGGCTACACCTTC. Translation: CASSLGRNYGYTF.

This rearrangement joins TRBV3-1 (or the pseudogene TRBV3-2) to TRBJ2-7; TRBD2 aligns across 9 bases. This CDR3 has 15 residues. Trimming removed 4 bases from V and 4 bases from J; junction bases left unmatched: 8. Germline lookup yields CDR1 LGHDT and CDR2 YNNKEL (reference sequence). The CDR3 sequence is CASSRTTSGPYEQYF. In DNA, the CDR3 is TGTGCCAGCAGCCGCACTACTAGCGGGCCGTACGAGCAGTACTTC.